Listed below are T cell receptor beta chains from one sample, sequenced in a study of cytomegalovirus exposure and HLA in healthy donors. Repertoires were generated with immunoSEQ multiplex PCR, while TCRdb's copy carries only in-frame clones and drops some. The sample holds about 100,000 clones, 78% seen once. Sequenced sample: PBMCs. The origin of the receptors is a woman aged 55 to 70 in good health and CMV-seronegative. Both conserved end residues are part of each CDR3. Fields, in order: J gene, clone size, V gene, D gene, CDR3 DNA, CDR3 protein. The D gene is left open where the match is weak. For some rows the clone size is stated as once, few or many, or as a class when expanded; others skip it.

j_gene: TRBJ2-1
abundance: .
v_gene: TRBV4-1
d_gene: TRBD2
CDR3nt: TGCGCCAGCAGCCGCATCAAGGTTCCAGCGGGGAGCACTACTTCCTACAATGAGCAGTTCTTC
CDR3aa: CASSRIKVPAGSTTSYNEQFF

j_gene: TRBJ1-5
abundance: .
v_gene: TRBV15
d_gene: TRBD1
CDR3nt: TGTGCCACCAGCAGAGGCAGACAGGGGACGGTTCAGCCCCAGCATTTT
CDR3aa: CATSRGRQGTVQPQHF

j_gene: TRBJ1-6
abundance: .
v_gene: TRBV6-5
d_gene: TRBD1
CDR3nt: TGTGCCAGCAGAAGGAAGGGACAGGGGAAAGTACCCCTCCACTTT
CDR3aa: CASRRKGQGKVPLHF

j_gene: TRBJ1-1
abundance: once
v_gene: TRBV10-3
d_gene: TRBD1
CDR3nt: TGTGCCATCAGTACCGACAGGGGGGCCCCTATGAACACTGAAGCTTTCTTT
CDR3aa: CAISTDRGAPMNTEAFF

j_gene: TRBJ1-2
abundance: once
v_gene: TRBV7-2
d_gene: .
CDR3nt: TGTGCCAGCAGCTTAGGAGCCAGGCGGGGACCCGGCTACACCTTC
CDR3aa: CASSLGARRGPGYTF

j_gene: TRBJ1-2
abundance: .
v_gene: TRBV5-1
d_gene: TRBD1
CDR3nt: TGCGCCAGCAGCTTGGTAGTGGGACAGGGGTTTGGCTACACCTTC
CDR3aa: CASSLVVGQGFGYTF

j_gene: TRBJ2-7
abundance: .
v_gene: TRBV2
d_gene: .
CDR3nt: TGTGCCAGCAGCCTTGACAGGCCTAGGGAGCTTCCCTACGAGCAGTACTTC
CDR3aa: CASSLDRPRELPYEQYF

j_gene: TRBJ2-7
abundance: once
v_gene: TRBV5-1
d_gene: .
CDR3nt: TGCGCCAGCAGCTGGAATCAGGGATACGAGCAGTACTTC
CDR3aa: CASSWNQGYEQYF

j_gene: TRBJ2-3
abundance: .
v_gene: TRBV29-1
d_gene: .
CDR3nt: TGCAGCGTCCAAGGGGGGGACCCCTACCTAACTTCCACAGATACGCAGTATTTT
CDR3aa: CSVQGGDPYLTSTDTQYF

j_gene: TRBJ2-1
abundance: .
v_gene: TRBV19
d_gene: TRBD2
CDR3nt: TGTGCCAGTAGTATTCAGTACCCCCGGAGCCAGCGGGAGAGGGCCAATGAGCAGTTCTTC
CDR3aa: CASSIQYPRSQRERANEQFF

j_gene: TRBJ2-7
abundance: .
v_gene: TRBV6-1
d_gene: .
CDR3nt: TGTGCCAGCAGTGAAGGGGGACAATCCTACGAGCAGTACTTC
CDR3aa: CASSEGGQSYEQYF

j_gene: TRBJ1-2
abundance: .
v_gene: TRBV29-1
d_gene: TRBD1
CDR3nt: TGCAGCGCCCCCACCGGGACAGGGAACGGCTACACCTTC
CDR3aa: CSAPTGTGNGYTF

j_gene: TRBJ2-7
abundance: .
v_gene: TRBV30
d_gene: .
CDR3nt: TGTGCCTGGCTCTCTGCTAGCAGTGCCTACGAGCAGTACTTC
CDR3aa: CAWLSASSAYEQYF